The clone carrying this TCR beta chain was seen a handful of times. Its matching antigen is unknown. This record comes from a study of vaccination and CD4 T cells after COVID-19. The CDR3 runs to 12 residues. Germline V lookup: CDR1 DFQATT, CDR2 SNEGSKA (reference sequence). The germline V and J ends were trimmed by 6 bases and 2 bases, with 9 bases remaining between them. Treatment noted: approximately 9-day PBMC culture with coronavirus spike peptide pools or control peptides (ViraFEST assay). Cultured CD4+ T cell DNA was sequenced using the Oncomine TCR Beta short-read assay. One entry per CDR3 protein results from TCRdb running MiXCR on the PCR reads. The sample carries tens of thousands of distinct CDR3 sequences, 43% recorded once.

The input for sequencing was CD4+ T cells from blood, cultured in vitro, taken after SARS-CoV-2 vaccination. This TCR was recovered from a human donor who had recovered from COVID-19. This chain uses TRBV20-1 with TRBJ2-3; D is uncertain. CDR3 sequence (DNA): TGCAGTGCGAGGTCGGACACAGATACGCAGTATTTT. Translating gives CSARSDTDTQYF.